The clone carrying this TCR beta chain appeared a single time. Sequencing used cDNA as its template, made by extracting RNA and reverse transcribing it. The table came from immunoSEQ multiplex PCR; TCRdb's copy has only in-frame clones and leaves some out. The sample gives over 100,000 clones, roughly three fifths of which show up once; 10% to 15% is in the top ten. The data belong to a study of CD8+ T cells in alopecia areata. Indicated treatment: oral pan-JAK inhibitor, 5-10 mg twice daily. Both peripheral blood and punch biopsies of lesional scalp skin were obtained from patients who had alopecia areata. Germline V lookup: CDR1 KGHSH, CDR2 LQKENI. This CDR3 has 16 residues. The V end was cut by 3 bases, the J end by 2 bases, with 14 bases between.

This chain connects TRBV18 to TRBJ2-1; D may be TRBD1 (6 bases). Here the sequenced sample was CD8+ T cells sorted from blood, taken at week 24, from a patient treated with tofacitinib. This clonotype originated in a human donor with alopecia areata. CDR3 nucleotides: TGTGCCAGCTCACCGTATGAACAGGGCCCCTACAATGAGCAGTTCTTC. This codes for CASSPYEQGPYNEQFF.